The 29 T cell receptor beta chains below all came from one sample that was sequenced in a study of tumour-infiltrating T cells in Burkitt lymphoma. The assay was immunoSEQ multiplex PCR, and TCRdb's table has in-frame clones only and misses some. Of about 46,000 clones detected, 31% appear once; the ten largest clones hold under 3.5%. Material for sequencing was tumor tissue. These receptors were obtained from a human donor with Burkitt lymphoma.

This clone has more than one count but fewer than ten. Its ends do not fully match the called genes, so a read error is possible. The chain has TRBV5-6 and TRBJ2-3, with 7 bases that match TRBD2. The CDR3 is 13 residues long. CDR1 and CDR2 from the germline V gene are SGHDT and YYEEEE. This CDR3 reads CASSLAGYGTGGF. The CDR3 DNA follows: TGTGCCAGCAGCTTGGCAGGCTACGGGACCGGGGGGTTT.

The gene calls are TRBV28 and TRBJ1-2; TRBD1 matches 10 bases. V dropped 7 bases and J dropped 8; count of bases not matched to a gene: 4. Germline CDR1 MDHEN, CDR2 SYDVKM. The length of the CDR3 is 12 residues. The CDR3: CASTGTGVGYTF. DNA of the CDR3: TGTGCCAGCACCGGGACAGGGGTCGGCTACACCTTC.

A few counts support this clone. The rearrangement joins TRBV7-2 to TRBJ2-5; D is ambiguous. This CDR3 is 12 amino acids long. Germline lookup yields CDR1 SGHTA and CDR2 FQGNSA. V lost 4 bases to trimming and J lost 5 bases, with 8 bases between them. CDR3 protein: CASSSPDETQYF. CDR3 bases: TGTGCCAGCAGCTCCCCTGATGAGACCCAGTACTTC.

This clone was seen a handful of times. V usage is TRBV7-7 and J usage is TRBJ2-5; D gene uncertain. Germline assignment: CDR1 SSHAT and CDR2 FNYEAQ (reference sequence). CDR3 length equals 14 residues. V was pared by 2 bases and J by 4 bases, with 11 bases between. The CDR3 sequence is CASSLRAPPETQYF. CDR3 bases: TGTGCCAGCAGCTTACGGGCTCCGCCAGAGACCCAGTACTTC.

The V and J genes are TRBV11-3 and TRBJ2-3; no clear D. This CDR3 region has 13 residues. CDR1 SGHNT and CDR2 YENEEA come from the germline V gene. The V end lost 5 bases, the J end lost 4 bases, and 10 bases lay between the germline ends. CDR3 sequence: CASSRVNSDTQYF. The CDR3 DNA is TGTGCCAGCAGCCGTGTAAATTCAGATACGCAGTATTTT.

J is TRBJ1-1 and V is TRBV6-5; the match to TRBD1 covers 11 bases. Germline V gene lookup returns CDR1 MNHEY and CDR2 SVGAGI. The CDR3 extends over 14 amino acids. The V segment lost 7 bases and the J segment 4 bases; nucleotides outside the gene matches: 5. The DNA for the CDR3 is TGTGCCAGCACACGAGGGACAGGGGGCACTGAAGCTTTCTTT. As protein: CASTRGTGGTEAFF.

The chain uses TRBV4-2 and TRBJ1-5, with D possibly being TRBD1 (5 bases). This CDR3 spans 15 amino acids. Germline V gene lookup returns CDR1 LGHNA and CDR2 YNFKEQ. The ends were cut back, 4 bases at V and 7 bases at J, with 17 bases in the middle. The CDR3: CASSPLFRDGQPQHF. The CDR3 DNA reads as TGTGCCAGCAGCCCCCTCTTCAGGGATGGCCAGCCCCAGCATTTT.

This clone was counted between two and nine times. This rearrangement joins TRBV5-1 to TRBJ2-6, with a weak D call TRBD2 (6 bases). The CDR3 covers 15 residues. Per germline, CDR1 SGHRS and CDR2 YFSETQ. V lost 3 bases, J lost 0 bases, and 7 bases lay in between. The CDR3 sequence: CASSSGDSGANVLTF. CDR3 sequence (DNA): TGCGCCAGCAGCTCGGGGGACTCTGGGGCCAACGTCCTGACTTTC.

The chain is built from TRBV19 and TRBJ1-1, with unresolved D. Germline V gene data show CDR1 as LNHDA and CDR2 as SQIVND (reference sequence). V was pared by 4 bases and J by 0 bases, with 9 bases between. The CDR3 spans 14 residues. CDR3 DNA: TGTGCCAGTAGTACTGGCAGGATGAACACTGAAGCTTTCTTT. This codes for CASSTGRMNTEAFF.

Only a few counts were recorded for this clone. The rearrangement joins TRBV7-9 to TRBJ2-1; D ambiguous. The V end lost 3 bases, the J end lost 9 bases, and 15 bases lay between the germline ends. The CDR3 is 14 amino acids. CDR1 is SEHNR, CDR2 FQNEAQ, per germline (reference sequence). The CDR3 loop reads CASSLLAASGEQFF. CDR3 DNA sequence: TGTGCCAGCAGCTTGCTGGCGGCTAGTGGTGAGCAGTTCTTC.

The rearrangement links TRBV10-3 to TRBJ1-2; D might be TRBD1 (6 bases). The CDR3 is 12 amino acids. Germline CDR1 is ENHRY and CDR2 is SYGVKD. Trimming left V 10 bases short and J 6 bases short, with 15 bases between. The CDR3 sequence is CATGERINGYTF. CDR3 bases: TGTGCCACAGGGGAAAGGATAAATGGCTACACCTTC.

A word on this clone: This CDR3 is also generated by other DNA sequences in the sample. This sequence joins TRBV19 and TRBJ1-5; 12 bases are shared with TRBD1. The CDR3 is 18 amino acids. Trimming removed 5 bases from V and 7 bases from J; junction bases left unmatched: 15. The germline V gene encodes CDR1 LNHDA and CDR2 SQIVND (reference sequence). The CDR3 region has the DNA TGTGCCAGTAGTTACCAGCGTCCCGGGACAGGGGGCGGGCAGCCCCAGCATTTT. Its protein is CASSYQRPGTGGGQPQHF.

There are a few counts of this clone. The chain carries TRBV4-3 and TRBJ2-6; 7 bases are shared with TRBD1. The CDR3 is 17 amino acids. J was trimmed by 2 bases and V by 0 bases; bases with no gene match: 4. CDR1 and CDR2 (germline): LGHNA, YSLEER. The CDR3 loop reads CASSQDPDRAGANVLTF. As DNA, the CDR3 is TGCGCCAGCAGCCAAGACCCAGACAGGGCTGGGGCCAACGTCCTGACTTTC.

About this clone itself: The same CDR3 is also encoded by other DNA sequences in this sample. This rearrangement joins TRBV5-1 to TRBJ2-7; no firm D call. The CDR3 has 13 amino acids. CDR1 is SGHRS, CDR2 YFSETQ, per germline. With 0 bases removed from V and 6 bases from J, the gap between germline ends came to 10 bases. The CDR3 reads CASSLDSVGEQYF. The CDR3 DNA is TGCGCCAGCAGCTTGGACAGTGTAGGCGAGCAGTACTTC. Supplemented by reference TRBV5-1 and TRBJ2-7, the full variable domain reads KAGVTQTPRYLIKTRGQQVTLSCSPISGHRSVSWYQQTPGQGLQFLFEYFSETQRNKGNFPGRFSGRQFSNSRSEMNVSTLELGDSALYLCASSLDSVGEQYFGPGTRLTVT.

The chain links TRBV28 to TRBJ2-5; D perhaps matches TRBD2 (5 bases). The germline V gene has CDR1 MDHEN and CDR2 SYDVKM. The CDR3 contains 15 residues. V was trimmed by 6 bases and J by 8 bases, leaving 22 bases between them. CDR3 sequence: CASSSGPWSRGTQYF. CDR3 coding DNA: TGTGCCAGCAGCTCCGGACCATGGAGTCGGGGAACCCAGTACTTC.

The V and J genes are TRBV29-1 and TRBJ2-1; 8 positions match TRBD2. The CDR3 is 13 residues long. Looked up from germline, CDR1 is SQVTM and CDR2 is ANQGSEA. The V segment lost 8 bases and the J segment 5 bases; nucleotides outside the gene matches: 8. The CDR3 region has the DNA TGCAGCCTCACGACTAGCGTCCACAATGAGCAGTTCTTC. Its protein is CSLTTSVHNEQFF.

CDR3: CASSLATYEQYF. CDR3 sequence (DNA): TGTGCCAGCAGCTTAGCGACCTACGAGCAGTACTTC. V gene TRBV7-9 combines with J gene TRBJ2-7; D gene uncertain. The CDR3 is 12 residues long. Looked up from germline, CDR1 is SEHNR and CDR2 is FQNEAQ (reference sequence). V shed 0 bases and J shed 2 bases, with 2 bases lying between them.

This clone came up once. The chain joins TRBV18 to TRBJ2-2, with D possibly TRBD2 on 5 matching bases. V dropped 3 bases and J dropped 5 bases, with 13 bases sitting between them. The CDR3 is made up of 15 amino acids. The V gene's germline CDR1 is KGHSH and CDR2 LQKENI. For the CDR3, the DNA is TGTGCCAGCTCACCCAAGGCTGGAGGTACCGGGGAGCTGTTTTTT. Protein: CASSPKAGGTGELFF.

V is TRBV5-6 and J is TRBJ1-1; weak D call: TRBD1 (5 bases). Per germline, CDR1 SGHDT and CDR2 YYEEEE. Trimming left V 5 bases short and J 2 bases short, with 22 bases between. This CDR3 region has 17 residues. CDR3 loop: CASSSGLYSGGNTEAFF. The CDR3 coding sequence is TGTGCCAGCAGTTCCGGTCTCTATTCTGGGGGAAACACTGAAGCTTTCTTT.

The CDR3 DNA follows: TGTGCCAGCAGCCCCACAGGGAATTCACCCCTCCACTTT. Protein product: CASSPTGNSPLHF. The J gene is TRBJ1-6, the V gene TRBV7-9, with a weak D call TRBD1 (6 bases). The CDR3 consists of 13 residues. Trimming took 5 bases from V and 7 from J, leaving 9 bases between them. Germline V gene lookup returns CDR1 SEHNR and CDR2 FQNEAQ (reference sequence).

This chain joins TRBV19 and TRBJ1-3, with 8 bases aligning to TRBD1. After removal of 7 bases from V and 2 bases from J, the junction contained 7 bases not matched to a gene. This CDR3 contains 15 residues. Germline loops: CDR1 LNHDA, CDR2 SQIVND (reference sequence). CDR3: CASTKVQGAGNTIYF. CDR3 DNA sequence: TGTGCCAGTACCAAGGTACAGGGGGCTGGAAACACCATATATTTT.

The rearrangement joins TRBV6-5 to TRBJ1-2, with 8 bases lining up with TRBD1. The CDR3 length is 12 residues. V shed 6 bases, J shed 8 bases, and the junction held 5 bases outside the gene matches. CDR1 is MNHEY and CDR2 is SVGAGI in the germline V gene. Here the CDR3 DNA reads TGTGCCAGCAGGACAGGGGATATGGGCTACACCTTC. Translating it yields CASRTGDMGYTF.

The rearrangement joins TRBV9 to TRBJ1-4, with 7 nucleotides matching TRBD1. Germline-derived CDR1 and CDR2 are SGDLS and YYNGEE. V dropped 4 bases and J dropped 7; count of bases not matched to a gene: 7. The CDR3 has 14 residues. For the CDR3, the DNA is TGTGCCAGCAGCTCAACAGGGGTTGGTGAAAAACTGTTTTTT. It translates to CASSSTGVGEKLFF.

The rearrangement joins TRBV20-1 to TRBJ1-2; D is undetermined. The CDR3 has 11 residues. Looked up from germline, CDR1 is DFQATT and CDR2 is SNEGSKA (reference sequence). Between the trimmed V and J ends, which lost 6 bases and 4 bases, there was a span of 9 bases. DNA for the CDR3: TGCAGTGCGAACGGGTTCTATGGCTACACCTTC. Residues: CSANGFYGYTF.

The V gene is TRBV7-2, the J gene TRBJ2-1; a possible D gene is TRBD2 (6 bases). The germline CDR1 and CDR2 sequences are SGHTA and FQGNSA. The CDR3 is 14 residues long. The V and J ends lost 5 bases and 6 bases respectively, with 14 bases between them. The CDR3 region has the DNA TGTGCCAGCAGCCCCCGACTAGACTCCAATGAGCAGTTCTTC. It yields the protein CASSPRLDSNEQFF.

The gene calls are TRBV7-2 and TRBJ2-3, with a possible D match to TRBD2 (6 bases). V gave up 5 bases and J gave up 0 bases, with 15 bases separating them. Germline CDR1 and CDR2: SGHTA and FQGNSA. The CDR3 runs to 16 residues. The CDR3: CASSRPRGSSTDTQYF. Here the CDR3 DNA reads TGTGCCAGCAGCCGCCCACGGGGGAGCAGCACAGATACGCAGTATTTT.

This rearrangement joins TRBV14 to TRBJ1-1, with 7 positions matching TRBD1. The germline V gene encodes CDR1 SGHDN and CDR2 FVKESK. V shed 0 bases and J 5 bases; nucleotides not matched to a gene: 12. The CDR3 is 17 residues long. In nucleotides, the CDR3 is TGTGCCAGCAGCCAAGATCAGGGGGGGCCCCCGAATACTGAAGCTTTCTTT. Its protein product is CASSQDQGGPPNTEAFF.

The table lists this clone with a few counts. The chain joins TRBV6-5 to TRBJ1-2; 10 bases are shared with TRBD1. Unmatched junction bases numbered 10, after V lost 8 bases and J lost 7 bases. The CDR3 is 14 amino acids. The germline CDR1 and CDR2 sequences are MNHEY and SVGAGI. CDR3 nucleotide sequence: TGTGCCAGCTTACAGACAGGGGGCGCGTCTGGCTACACCTTC. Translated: CASLQTGGASGYTF.

This CDR3 reads CAIPQETQYF. The DNA for the CDR3 is TGCGCCATCCCACAAGAGACCCAGTACTTC. The chain recombines TRBV5-1 with TRBJ2-5; D is uncertain. The CDR3 is 10 residues long. V gave up 9 bases and J gave up 2 bases, with 5 bases separating them. Germline V gene data show CDR1 as SGHRS and CDR2 as YFSETQ.